This T cell receptor beta chain is from a study of technical replicates of blood from a few donors. CDR1 and CDR2 (germline): SGHDT, YYEEEE. V was shortened by 0 bases and J by 2 bases, with 7 bases between the two germline ends. The CDR3 contains 14 residues. Method: immunoSEQ multiplex PCR; TCRdb's copy keeps in-frame clones and lacks some. The table lists fewer than 95,000 clones, approximately 94% of them singletons. The sequencing input was T cells isolated from PBMCs. The V gene is TRBV5-6, the J gene TRBJ2-3, with D uncertain. The clonotype comes from a human donor in good health. CDR3 sequence: CASSLVFYTDTQYF. The CDR3 DNA reads as TGTGCCAGCAGCTTGGTTTTTTACACAGATACGCAGTATTTT. Looking up the rest from reference TRBV5-6 and TRBJ2-3 gives the full variable domain: DAGVTQSPTHLIKTRGQQVTLRCSPKSGHDTVSWYQQALGQGPQFIFQYYEEEERQRGNFPDRFSGHQFPNYSSELNVNALLLGDSALYLCASSLVFYTDTQYFGPGTRLTVL.